This T cell receptor (beta chain) was sequenced in a study of T cell changes during pregnancy in multiple sclerosis. Only in-frame clones appear in the TCRdb table, and some are missing; sequencing was by immunoSEQ multiplex PCR. Found here are 40,000 or so clones, approximately 91% of them singletons; the top ten hold approximately 4.5%. V was trimmed by 6 bases and J by 0 bases, leaving 19 bases between them. The V gene's germline CDR1 is LGHNA and CDR2 YNFKEQ. This CDR3 region has 17 residues. The sample in question was CD8+ T cells from peripheral blood mononuclear cells, obtained in the first trimester of pregnancy. The J gene is TRBJ2-3, the V gene TRBV4-2; D gene ambiguous. This clonotype was obtained from a female donor with multiple sclerosis, enrolled in a pregnancy study. The CDR3 nucleotides read TGTGCCAGCAGTAGGTATGTAGCAGCTACTAGCACAGATACGCAGTATTTT. It is translated as CASSRYVAATSTDTQYF.